This TCR beta chain was captured in a study of blood T cell repertoires in COVID-19. The data were produced by immunoSEQ multiplex PCR, yet TCRdb's version contains in-frame clones alone and is incomplete. The data hold 150,000 to 200,000 clones, with 86% observed a single time. This clone was detected a few times. Sequencing used peripheral blood. The receptor comes from a woman in her seventies with acute or convalescent COVID-19.

The CDR3 sequence: CASSERRTGLYNQPQHF. The CDR3 bases are TGTGCCAGCAGTGAGCGGAGGACAGGGCTCTACAATCAGCCCCAGCATTTT. The V and J genes are TRBV2 and TRBJ1-5; 8 bases are shared with TRBD1. V lost 3 bases to trimming and J lost 3 bases; unmatched junction nucleotides: 10. CDR3 length equals 17 residues. The V gene's germline CDR1 is SNHLY and CDR2 FYNNEI.